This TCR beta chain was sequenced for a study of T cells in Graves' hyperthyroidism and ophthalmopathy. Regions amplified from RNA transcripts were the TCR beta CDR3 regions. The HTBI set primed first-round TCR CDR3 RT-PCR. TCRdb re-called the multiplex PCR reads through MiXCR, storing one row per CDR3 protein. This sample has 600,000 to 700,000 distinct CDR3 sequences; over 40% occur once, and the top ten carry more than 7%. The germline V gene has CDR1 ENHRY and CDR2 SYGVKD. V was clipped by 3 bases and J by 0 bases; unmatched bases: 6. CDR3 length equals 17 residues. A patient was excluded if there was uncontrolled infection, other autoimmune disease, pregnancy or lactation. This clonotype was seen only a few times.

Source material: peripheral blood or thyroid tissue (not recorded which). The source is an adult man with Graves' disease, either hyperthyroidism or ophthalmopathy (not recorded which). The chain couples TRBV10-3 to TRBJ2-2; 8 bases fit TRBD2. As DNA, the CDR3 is TGTGCCATCAGTGAAGCGGGACTAGGAGCGAACACCGGGGAGCTGTTTTTT. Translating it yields CAISEAGLGANTGELFF.